Listed below are T cell receptor beta chains from one sample, sequenced in a study of low-dose radiotherapy and immunotherapy resistance in tumors. TCRdb redid the calling of the reads with MiXCR, one entry per CDR3 protein. The sample has tens of thousands of distinct CDR3 sequences, around a third seen once. Specimen: PBMCs, collected after low-dose radiotherapy plus immunotherapy. The source of these receptors is a male donor with rectosigmoid adenocarcinoma. Each CDR3 is given without its conserved first and last residue. A clone size is listed for some rows: how often the clone was seen (once, few, many), or a class if it is expanded.

j_call cdr3_length clone_size v_call cdr3_aa
TRBJ2-5 12 NA TRBV5-8 ASSSRQFTETQY
TRBJ2-5 15 many TRBV6-2/TRBV6-3 ASSYEDGPGGGETQY
TRBJ1-2 12 few TRBV5-1 ASSRDRGQEGYT
TRBJ2-2 13 many TRBV5-1 ASRPGLPNTGELF
TRBJ2-1 14 many TRBV28 ASSLSGTIWANEQF
TRBJ2-1 14 NA TRBV6-6 ASSHGGQGEINEQF
TRBJ2-3 14 many TRBV5-1 ASSAAGTGFPDTQY
TRBJ2-7 12 many TRBV20-1 SARLPGGGYEQY
TRBJ2-1 9 many TRBV4-2 ASSQVNEQF
TRBJ2-5 12 once TRBV13 ASSTHRAGETQY
TRBJ1-2 13 many TRBV20-1 SARALTGPNYGYT
TRBJ2-7 13 many TRBV6-2/TRBV6-3 ASSSYDSTDYEQY
TRBJ2-4 12 many TRBV7-2 ASSSGTVGNIQY
TRBJ2-1 12 few TRBV29-1 SVEGDRDYNEQF
TRBJ2-2 14 many TRBV4-2 ASSETSGANTGELF
TRBJ2-7 16 NA TRBV25-1 ASSDRAGVPRGSGELY
TRBJ1-3 13 many TRBV19 ASSRQGKDGNTIY
TRBJ1-5 12 NA TRBV19 ASSRIRGDQPQH
TRBJ1-6 15 few TRBV27 ASNRRGGSSYNSPLH
TRBJ1-1 10 many TRBV3-1 ASSQVDSEAF
TRBJ1-2 13 many TRBV27 ASRRGGEGNYGYT
TRBJ2-2 14 NA TRBV18 ASSPYSGVNTGELF
TRBJ2-5 14 NA TRBV9 ASSLGTSGGEETQY
TRBJ2-2 14 few TRBV12-3/TRBV12-4 ASRAWRSGTGELFF
TRBJ2-3 11 NA TRBV6-2/TRBV6-3 ASSDTRGDTQY
TRBJ1-6 11 NA TRBV7-9 ASSLLVNSPLH
TRBJ2-5 12 NA TRBV3-1 ASSPGGTSKAQY
TRBJ2-1 12 many TRBV29-1 SVPTSGTYNEQF